This T cell receptor (beta chain) was sequenced during a study of shared clonotypes between healthy human individuals. Study-level results: Sharing across four donors was highest in naive CD4 (approximately 5%) and lowest in memory CD8 (approximately 0.4%).

As concerns this clone: Its antigen is not identified.

Germline V lookup: CDR1 SNHLY, CDR2 FYNNEI. Trimming shortened V by 6 bases and J by 5 bases, and 11 bases separated the two germline ends. CDR3 size: 12 residues. Here immunoSEQ multiplex PCR was the method, and the copy in TCRdb shows in-frame clones only, minus some. Of 1.5 million to 2.5 million clones detected, about 95% appear once; the ten largest clones hold approximately 1%. CD8 cells regarded as naive lacked CD45RO, were positively chosen for CCR7, and omitted terminally differentiated effector memory CD45RA+ cells. All the donors were Caucasian adults who lived in Nashville, Tennessee. The receptor was derived from a man younger than 35 in good health. Input material: naive CD8+ T cells sorted from blood. This chain connects TRBV2 to TRBJ2-7, with a possible D match to TRBD1 (5 bases). The CDR3 sequence is CASRGQRDEQYF. The CDR3 region has the DNA TGTGCCAGCAGGGGGCAAAGGGACGAGCAGTACTTC.